One and the same sample provided the 10 T cell receptor beta chains below, sequenced in a study of T cell responses to AZD1222 COVID-19 vaccine (dated by TCRdb to the early 2020s). Taken with the paper, the label for time point translates to: baseline before first vaccination. Library generation was performed with the immunoSEQ multiplex PCR assay. Drawn from immuneACCESS, this table holds only the in-frame rearrangements with V and J called that TCRdb kept. Clones are partly lost; checked studies trace under half to an unresolved V gene and leave the rest unexplained. This sample gives 120,000 or so clones in total; roughly nine tenths of them show up just once. The top ten constitute less than 6.5% of the sample. Sequenced material: peripheral blood, taken on day 0 of AZD1222 vaccination. All receptors come from an adult in good health.

The rearrangement uses TRBV30 and TRBJ1-3; 7 bases fit TRBD1. CDR1 is GTSNPN, CDR2 SVGIG, per germline (reference sequence). V trimming: 2 bases; J trimming: 2 bases; junction bases outside the gene matches: 6. This CDR3 is built from 15 residues. The CDR3 here is CAWSSGQVPGNTIYF. The CDR3 DNA is TGTGCCTGGAGTTCAGGACAGGTTCCTGGAAACACCATATATTTT.

The V and J genes are TRBV6-5 and TRBJ1-5, with unresolved D. Per the germline V gene, CDR1 is MNHEY and CDR2 is SVGAGI. The CDR3 extends over 13 amino acids. The ends were cut back, 6 bases at V and 0 bases at J, with 6 bases in the middle. This CDR3 reads CASSFNSNQPQHF. The CDR3 DNA follows: TGTGCCAGCAGCTTCAATAGCAATCAGCCCCAGCATTTT.

This clone came up once. The CDR3 sequence: CASSQGAHYSYEQYF. The CDR3 DNA follows: TGTGCCAGCAGCCAAGGGGCTCACTACTCCTACGAGCAGTACTTC. The chain recombines TRBV4-2 with TRBJ2-7, with D hard to call. This CDR3 region has 15 residues. Germline lookup yields CDR1 LGHNA and CDR2 YNFKEQ. V gave up 1 base and J gave up 0 bases, with 10 bases separating them.

This clone was observed once. The genes are TRBV6-2 or TRBV6-3 and TRBJ1-5, with 12 nucleotides matching TRBD1. The CDR3 runs to 14 residues. J gave up 10 bases and V 4 bases, and 5 bases lay outside the gene matches. Germline V gene lookup returns CDR1 MNHEY and CDR2 SVGEGT. CDR3 protein: CASSSGTGGQPQHF. The CDR3 bases are TGTGCCAGCAGTTCCGGGACAGGGGGCCAACCCCAGCATTTT.

The CDR3 region is CASSPLDSTDTQYF. In DNA, the CDR3 is TGTGCCAGCAGCCCTCTTGACAGCACAGATACGCAGTATTTT. J is TRBJ2-3 and V is TRBV7-9; D call uncertain. This CDR3 spans 14 amino acids. The germline gives CDR1 SEHNR, CDR2 FQNEAQ (reference sequence). V was cut by 5 bases and J by 0 bases, with 9 bases left in between. Full variable domain (missing parts from reference TRBV7-9 and TRBJ2-3): DTGVSQNPRHKITKRGQNVTFRCDPISEHNRLYWYRQTLGQGPEFLTYFQNEAQLEKSRLLSDRFSAERPKGSFSTLEIQRTEQGDSAMYLCASSPLDSTDTQYFGPGTRLTVL.

The V gene is TRBV9, the J gene TRBJ2-1; 15 bases are a match to TRBD2. Per the germline V gene, CDR1 is SGDLS and CDR2 is YYNGEE. CDR3 length: 16 amino acids. The junction had 5 bases not matched to a gene; V was cut back by 3 bases and J by 7 bases. The CDR3 region is CASSAGTSGRINEQFF. The CDR3 DNA reads as TGTGCCAGCAGCGCAGGGACTAGCGGGAGGATAAATGAGCAGTTCTTC.

The V gene is TRBV12-3 or TRBV12-4, the J gene TRBJ2-3, with no clear D. Trimming stripped 2 bases from V and 7 bases from J, with 7 bases between. CDR3 length: 12 amino acids. The CDR3 bases are TGTGCCAGCAGTTTACATAGTAATACGCAGTATTTT. This translates into CASSLHSNTQYF.

The CDR3 bases are TGCAGTGCTAGTCAGGGCCGAGATCAGCCCCAGCATTTT. It specifies CSASQGRDQPQHF. The chain couples TRBV20-1 to TRBJ1-5, with D possibly being TRBD1 (5 bases). Germline lookup yields CDR1 DFQATT and CDR2 SNEGSKA (reference sequence). The CDR3 has 13 amino acids. V was clipped by 3 bases and J by 5 bases, with 11 bases between them.

The chain employs TRBV5-4 and TRBJ2-6; tentative D call: TRBD1 (5 bases). The V end lost 2 bases, the J end lost 2 bases, and 8 bases lay between the germline ends. Germline V gene sequence: CDR1 SGHNT, CDR2 YYREEE (reference sequence). CDR3 size: 15 residues. The CDR3 region has the DNA TGTGCCAGCAGCTTTCAGGGTGCTGGGGCCAACGTCCTGACTTTC. Protein product: CASSFQGAGANVLTF.

The chain joins TRBV5-6 to TRBJ1-5; D is possibly TRBD1 (5 bases). Germline V gene data show CDR1 as SGHDT and CDR2 as YYEEEE. The V end lost 5 bases, the J end lost 7 bases, and 16 bases lay between the germline ends. The CDR3 covers 14 residues. The CDR3: CASSLGQGRQPQHF. DNA of the CDR3: TGTGCCAGCAGTCTGGGTCAGGGTAGGCAGCCCCAGCATTTT.